Below, one T cell receptor (beta chain) is given with its context. The CDR3 contains 14 residues. V lost 3 bases to trimming and J lost 8 bases; unmatched junction nucleotides: 7. Germline V CDR1 and CDR2: KGHSH, LQKENI. The sample is drawn from a study of cytomegalovirus exposure and HLA in healthy donors. Produced via immunoSEQ multiplex PCR; TCRdb's table is partial and in-frame only. The sample includes approximately 190,000 clones, around four fifths of them seen just once. The sample comprised PBMCs. This rearrangement joins TRBV18 to TRBJ1-2; 9 bases match TRBD1. This sequence was found in a man in his late teens or twenties in good health and CMV-seropositive. DNA of the CDR3: TGTGCCAGCTCACCTGGACAGGGGCAAGGGGGCTACACCTTC. Its protein is CASSPGQGQGGYTF.